This T cell receptor beta chain was sequenced in a study of vaccination effects on CD4 cells after COVID-19. Overall study: Participants received two doses of either the BNT162b2 or mRNA-1273 vaccine. At 16 days and at one week before vaccination, samples were given by two convalescent patients. Overall study results and limits: The study dataset contains few convalescent patients and includes no early post-infection timepoints.

The repertoire was sequenced with immunoSEQ multiplex PCR; TCRdb's copy has only in-frame clones and lacks some. The data contain some 40,000 clones, 55% to 75% of them singletons. After expansion with viral peptide pools in the ViraFEST assay, antigen-specific CD4+ T cells were sequenced. At the end of nine to ten days of culture, CD4+ T cells were isolated. Confirmation by PCR established that the person had SARS-CoV-2 infection between March and December 2020. Peptides at around 10 ug/ml and IL-2 at about 9.2 IU/ml were added to 1.5 million to 2 million PBMC per well. Germline V CDR1 and CDR2: SGDLS, YYNGEE. This CDR3 has 14 amino acids. V lost 4 bases, J lost 1 base, and 12 bases lay in between. This clone showed up just once. No antigen is known for it.

Sequenced material: CD4+ T cells from PBMCs cultured with HCoV-NL63 spike peptides, taken before COVID-19 vaccination. The chain has TRBV9 and TRBJ2-7, with D possibly TRBD1 on 6 matching bases. This sequence was found in a human donor who had a prior SARS-CoV-2 infection. The CDR3: CASSLSGQSYEQYF. CDR3 coding DNA: TGTGCCAGCAGCCTCTCCGGACAGTCCTACGAGCAGTACTTC.